The present T cell receptor (beta chain) was sequenced within a study of T cells after posttransplantation cyclophosphamide. Findings of the study overall: Donor CD8+ memory clones often dominated recipient blood repertoires at later times. After PTCy, TRB diversity resembled that of CNI/methotrexate controls. Blood and skin or GI T cell repertoires showed limited TRB overlap.

Repertoires were generated with immunoSEQ multiplex PCR, while TCRdb's copy carries only in-frame clones and drops some. In total the sample includes under 7,000 clones, none of them seen once. On this clone itself: Its antigen remains unidentified.

The CDR3 sequence is 15 residues long. Germline CDR1 reads WSHSY; CDR2 reads SAAADI. After removal of 6 bases from V and 8 bases from J, the junction contained 12 bases not matched to a gene. Treatment was busulfan-fludarabine conditioning, a marrow graft, and cyclophosphamide on days +3 and +4. The sequenced sample was PBMCs, obtained after an allogeneic stem cell transplant with post-transplant cyclophosphamide. The chain links TRBV10-2 to TRBJ2-1, with TRBD2 matching 8 bases. The sequence came from a young adult male patient who received an allogeneic stem cell transplant from an unrelated donor, was CMV-positive, and had acute and chronic GVHD. The T cells may partly be graft donor cells. Here the CDR3 DNA reads TGCGCCAGCAGGGAGAAGAGTAGCGGGAAAGATGAGCAGTTCTTC. Encoded protein: CASREKSSGKDEQFF.